This is a list of T cell receptor beta chains from one sample in a study of blood T cells in healthy people across ages. One entry per CDR3 protein, called by TCRdb with MiXCR from the 5' RACE reads. Among about 640,000 distinct CDR3 sequences listed, roughly 53% were seen once. The sequenced sample consisted of blood. These receptors all stem from a man in his sixties in good health. The conserved cysteine and the conserved F or W are not part of the CDR3 here. A D gene is named only where the DNA matches it firmly.

v_call d_call cdr3_aa
TRBV5-6 NA ASSLVLDTQY
TRBV3-1 NA ASSRGHRADTQY
TRBV29-1 NA SVRDRRSGGYT
TRBV20-1 NA SAGGGRHYNEQF
TRBV29-1 TRBD1 SAGQGVGEQY
TRBV7-9 NA ASSAHQRGEKLF
TRBV29-1 TRBD2 SAAGLAGPRDTQY
TRBV3-1 TRBD2 ASSQDVLAGGRDTQY
TRBV9 TRBD2 ASSVGRASGFQETQY
TRBV11-1 TRBD1 ASSRPGQGKNEQF
TRBV6-5 NA ASSSATGSNTDTQY
TRBV20-1 NA SARLSFGVGTDTQY
TRBV20-1 TRBD1 SAGDGGQGAYETQY
TRBV4-2 TRBD2 ASSPQGGGTDNEQF
TRBV7-9 NA ASSLVGVGHKHSGANVLT
TRBV28 TRBD1 ASSEGAAARTEAF
TRBV6-2/TRBV6-3 NA ASREGMTYEQY
TRBV28 TRBD1 ASSLHGTVPEAF
TRBV15 NA ATSRDRGHQETQY
TRBV14 NA ASRASGPVQY
TRBV12-3/TRBV12-4 NA ASRVGALGTEAF
TRBV4-2 TRBD1 ASSQDRQGTYEQY
TRBV9 NA ASSVNVAGLNEQY
TRBV5-1 TRBD2 ASSRTSGGVGGEQF
TRBV3-1 NA ASSPVLGANYGYT
TRBV9 NA ASSVDFRGLGTEAF
TRBV7-8 TRBD1 ASTLTGPSNEQF
TRBV5-4 NA ASAPGRTDTQY
TRBV7-2 NA ASSLRGSGEKLF
TRBV11-2 TRBD1 ASSFRTGITYEQY
TRBV12-3/TRBV12-4 NA ASSGGPRNYGYT
TRBV20-1 NA SANRDTNYEQY
TRBV7-2 TRBD2 ASSSSLAGADTQY
TRBV6-5 NA ASSYQWGSNTEAF
TRBV20-1 NA SAAGARSYNEQF
TRBV29-1 NA SVEVGPDYEQY
TRBV25-1 NA ASSGTGFYGYI
TRBV4-2 NA ASSQVEGEKLF
TRBV7-2 NA ASSPIGVGDTQY
TRBV21-1 NA ASSAQAAGLDGYT
TRBV5-6 NA ASSFGKGGETQY
TRBV12-3/TRBV12-4 NA ASSARAPGYT
TRBV20-1 NA SAVYGAQETQY
TRBV6-6 NA ASSYHSWNTEAF